This T cell receptor (beta chain) is from a study of blood T cell repertoires in COVID-19. Whole-study context: The samples span acute and convalescent COVID-19 from the United States, Italy and Spain.

This CDR3 is 13 amino acids long. The V gene's germline CDR1 is SGHRS and CDR2 YFSETQ. With 7 bases clipped from V and 4 bases from J, the junction kept 4 bases outside the gene matches. Measured with immunoSEQ multiplex PCR; TCRdb has only the in-frame clones, and not every one. The sample has 73,000 or so clones, 80% to 90% seen once. The rearrangement joins TRBV5-1 to TRBJ2-2; TRBD1 aligns across 7 bases. The TCR comes from a man aged 45-65 years with active COVID-19. Input material: peripheral blood. The CDR3 loop reads CASSTGFTGELFF. The CDR3 region has the DNA TGCGCCAGCTCGACAGGGTTCACCGGGGAGCTGTTTTTT.